This T cell receptor beta chain was documented in a study of CD8+ T cells in alopecia areata. Background on the study: Treated patients received oral tofacitinib, 5 to 10 mg twice daily. Tofacitinib therapy took 6 to 18 months; 6 months off drug came after.

The treatment is: oral pan-JAK inhibitor, 5-10 mg twice daily. PBMCs served as the source from which CD4+ and CD8+ T cells were sorted. The CDR3 covers 12 residues. Germline CDR1 is SGHRS and CDR2 is YFSETQ. After removal of 4 bases from V and 6 bases from J, the junction contained 2 bases not matched to a gene. Extracted from the samples, RNA was reverse transcribed into cDNA to serve as the sequencing template. Profiled with immunoSEQ multiplex PCR; TCRdb holds only in-frame clones, not every one. The sample has 150,000 to 200,000 clones; under 60% are singletons. The sequenced sample was CD8+ T cells sorted from blood, obtained at week 24, from a patient treated with tofacitinib. The J gene is TRBJ1-2, the V gene TRBV5-1; TRBD1 matches at 8 bases. The sequence was obtained from a human donor with alopecia areata. Here the CDR3 DNA reads TGCGCCAGCAGCACGACAGGGGATGGCTACACCTTC. It encodes CASSTTGDGYTF.